This TCR beta chain is drawn from a study of blood T cell repertoires in COVID-19. Study overall: Whether acute or convalescent, the COVID-19 samples came from the United States, Italy and Spain. T cells, B-cell-depleted T cells, or PBMCs provided the cDNA or gDNA that served as material.

Germline CDR1 is SEHNR and CDR2 is FQNEAQ (reference sequence). The V and J ends lost 5 bases and 2 bases respectively, with 12 bases between them. The CDR3 has 14 residues. Authors' processing steps: Estimates of nucleated cell counts were drawn from the amplification of reference gene primers. TCRdb keeps only in-frame clones here, not all; method: immunoSEQ multiplex PCR. Clone size and V and J calls were adopted from that table, with D and trimming inferred from the DNA. Among about 130,000 clones listed, more than 90% were seen once. This sequence joins TRBV7-9 and TRBJ1-1; D unresolved. The TCR originated in a man between 60 and 75 years old with COVID-19, enrolled during active disease. The sequencing sample was made of peripheral blood. In DNA form, the CDR3 reads TGTGCCAGCAGCCCAGTCGGGATCAACACTGAAGCTTTCTTT. This translates into CASSPVGINTEAFF.